The sample holds a few counts of the clone carrying this TCR beta chain. The antigen remains undetermined. The sample contains more than one DNA sequence encoding this CDR3. These data belong to a study of shared clonotypes between healthy human individuals. General study points: Naive subsets generally exceeded memory subsets in estimated richness.

Repertoires were generated with immunoSEQ multiplex PCR, while TCRdb's copy carries only in-frame clones and drops some. The sample lists 850,000 to 1,200,000 clones, under 80% occurring once. Sequenced sample: memory CD4+ T cells sorted from blood. Subset noted: CD45RA-negative fraction. This sequence was found in a man aged 18 to 29 in good health.

The CDR3, as DNA: TGTGCCAGCAGTTATGCGGCAGGGGGTTCCTACGAGCAGTACTTC. It specifies CASSYAAGGSYEQYF. The chain uses TRBV6-5 and TRBJ2-7; 7 bases are shared with TRBD1. V shed 3 bases and J 1 base; nucleotides not matched to a gene: 6. The CDR3 consists of 15 residues. From germline, CDR1 is MNHEY and CDR2 SVGAGI.